This T cell receptor (beta chain) was documented in a study of OX40 agonist ivuxolimab in advanced cancers. On the study more broadly: Ivuxolimab was delivered to patients intravenously every 2 weeks at doses spanning 0.01 to 10 mg/kg.

Autoimmune disease history or systemic immunosuppression led to patients being barred. This table comes from immunoSEQ multiplex PCR, and its TCRdb copy is limited to in-frame clones, with some not included. The table has over 55,000 clones, about 83% seen once; the top ten hold around 0.77%. The germline gives CDR1 SGHKS, CDR2 YYEKEE (reference sequence). The CDR3 contains 16 residues. V was shortened by 4 bases and J by 7 bases, with 20 bases between the two germline ends. This sequence was found in an adult with an advanced solid tumor such as melanoma, head and neck, liver or kidney cancer. The chain joins TRBV5-5 to TRBJ2-2; TRBD1 is a possible D gene (5 bases). This sample comprised CD4+ or CD8+ T cells sorted from blood, obtained in a trial of the OX40 agonist ivuxolimab. The DNA for the CDR3 is TGTGCCAGCAGCCTCTGGCAGGACACGCAGGTCGGGGAGCTGTTTTTT. Translated: CASSLWQDTQVGELFF.